Shown below are 18 T cell receptor beta chains from a single sample sequenced in a study of a mutant IDH1 vaccine in newly diagnosed glioma. Some clones are missing from TCRdb's copy, which holds only in-frame ones; the method was immunoSEQ multiplex PCR. The repertoire holds some 66,000 clones, around 80% seen once, with 3.5% to 5% in the top ten. Sample time point: week 35, safety follow-up. Doses of 300 ug of mutant IDH1 20-mer peptide were given with topical imiquimod. Their specific antigens are unknown. The sample here was PBMCs, taken from a glioma patient whose treatment included an IDH1 peptide vaccine. These receptor sequences come from a man younger than 45 with glioma.

The rearrangement joins TRBV2 to TRBJ1-3; 9 bases are shared with TRBD1. Losses at the gene ends were 3 bases for V and 0 bases for J; bases not matched to a gene: 6. CDR1 SNHLY and CDR2 FYNNEI come from the germline V gene. The CDR3 contains 17 residues. This CDR3 is CASSDLGTGSSGNTIYF. In DNA, the CDR3 is TGTGCCAGCAGTGATCTTGGGACAGGGAGCTCTGGAAACACCATATATTTT.

The chain couples TRBV7-2 to TRBJ1-1; TRBD1 matches at 10 bases. This CDR3 region has 15 residues. Trimming cost V 5 bases and J 4 bases; bases outside gene matches: 7. The germline CDR1 and CDR2 sequences are SGHTA and FQGNSA. This CDR3 reads CASSPWTGGSTEAFF. The CDR3 DNA reads as TGTGCCAGCAGCCCTTGGACAGGGGGGAGCACTGAAGCTTTCTTT.

The rearrangement joins TRBV14 to TRBJ2-5, with D perhaps TRBD2 (6 bases). The V gene lost 2 bases and the J gene lost 2 bases, with 21 bases spanning the gap. Germline CDR1 is SGHDN and CDR2 is FVKESK. The CDR3 totals 18 residues. CDR3: CASSQSLFVGGKQETQYF. In DNA, the CDR3 is TGTGCCAGCAGCCAATCTTTATTTGTTGGAGGGAAACAAGAGACCCAGTACTTC.

The chain carries TRBV6-1 and TRBJ2-7; D ambiguous. This CDR3 region has 13 residues. Between the trimmed V and J ends, which lost 3 bases and 3 bases, there was a span of 9 bases. The V gene's germline CDR1 is MNHNS and CDR2 SASEGT. This CDR3 reads CASSDPPRYEQYF. Written as DNA, the CDR3 is TGTGCCAGCAGTGACCCCCCGCGCTACGAGCAGTACTTC.

The genes are TRBV7-9 and TRBJ1-2; D remains ambiguous. Germline V CDR1 and CDR2: SEHNR, FQNEAQ (reference sequence). The CDR3 is 15 residues long. V lost 3 bases and J lost 7, with 18 bases in between. The CDR3 coding sequence is TGTGCCAGCAGCTTTATAACCCGAATCCGGTTTGGCTACACCTTC. Protein sequence: CASSFITRIRFGYTF.

The rearrangement joins TRBV18 to TRBJ1-1, with 9 bases that match TRBD1. The CDR3 runs to 14 residues. V lost 2 bases and J lost 3; bases outside the gene matches: 1. Germline V CDR1 and CDR2: KGHSH, LQKENI. The CDR3 is CASSPGTGYTEAFF. The CDR3 nucleotides read TGTGCCAGCTCACCAGGGACAGGGTACACTGAAGCTTTCTTT. Full variable domain (remainder filled in from reference TRBV18 and TRBJ1-1): NAGVMQNPRHLVRRRGQEARLRCSPMKGHSHVYWYRQLPEEGLKFMVYLQKENIIDESGMPKERFSAEFPKEGPSILRIQQVVRGDSAAYFCASSPGTGYTEAFFGQGTRLTVV.

CDR3: CASSFDLSTAPDTQYF. CDR3 nucleotide sequence: TGTGCCAGCAGCTTTGATCTCTCCACAGCTCCAGATACGCAGTATTTT. The chain carries TRBV5-4 and TRBJ2-3; no firm D call. The CDR3 sequence is 16 residues long. V was trimmed by 2 bases and J by 4 bases, leaving 17 bases between them. The germline gives CDR1 SGHNT, CDR2 YYREEE (reference sequence).

This chain connects TRBV6-6 to TRBJ1-2; possibly TRBD1 for D (6 bases). CDR3 length: 14 amino acids. CDR1 MNHNY and CDR2 SVGAGI come from the germline V gene (reference sequence). V lost 2 bases and J 4 bases, leaving 11 bases between the germline ends. This CDR3 is CASSYPTGSYGYTF. The DNA of the CDR3 is TGTGCCAGCAGTTACCCGACAGGAAGCTATGGCTACACCTTC.

The chain joins TRBV5-5 to TRBJ1-2; D might be TRBD1 (5 bases). The germline V gene has CDR1 SGHKS and CDR2 YYEKEE (reference sequence). Trimming shortened V by 2 bases and J by 4 bases, and 12 bases separated the two germline ends. This CDR3 is 14 amino acids long. The CDR3 is CASSFSTGSYGYTF. For the CDR3, the DNA is TGTGCCAGCAGCTTCAGCACAGGCAGCTATGGCTACACCTTC. Full variable domain (remainder filled in from reference TRBV5-5 and TRBJ1-2): DAGVTQSPTHLIKTRGQQVTLRCSPISGHKSVSWYQQVLGQGPQFIFQYYEKEERGRGNFPDRFSARQFPNYSSELNVNALLLGDSALYLCASSFSTGSYGYTFGSGTRLTVV.

The chain carries TRBV6-6 and TRBJ2-2; TRBD1 matches at 7 bases. V was clipped by 8 bases and J by 6 bases; unmatched bases: 9. Germline V CDR1 and CDR2: MNHNY, SVGAGI (reference sequence). This CDR3 contains 14 residues. Written as DNA, the CDR3 is TGTGCCAGCCACAGATCAACAGGGGCCGGGGAGCTGTTTTTT. It is translated as CASHRSTGAGELFF.

V is TRBV5-1 and J is TRBJ2-1; no firm D call. CDR1 and CDR2 from the germline V gene are SGHRS and YFSETQ. The length of the CDR3 is 13 residues. Trimming removed 6 bases at V and 7 bases at J, with 14 bases between. The CDR3 DNA reads TGCGCCAGCACCTACTCCTCCTGGAATGAGCAGTTCTTC. It specifies CASTYSSWNEQFF.

The V and J genes are TRBV7-2 and TRBJ1-1, with D maybe TRBD1 (6 bases). V was cut by 1 base and J by 0 bases, with 9 bases left in between. The CDR3 spans 15 residues. Germline V CDR1 and CDR2: SGHTA, FQGNSA. CDR3 in amino acids: CASSLEGQLNTEAFF. The CDR3 bases are TGTGCCAGCAGCTTAGAAGGACAGCTGAACACTGAAGCTTTCTTT.

The chain employs TRBV29-1 and TRBJ1-3; TRBD1 matches 7 bases. V shed 4 bases, J shed 0 bases, and the junction held 3 bases outside the gene matches. This CDR3 spans 14 amino acids. The germline CDR1 and CDR2 sequences are SQVTM and ANQGSEA. Here the CDR3 DNA reads TGCAGCGTTGCGACAGGGAACTCTGGAAACACCATATATTTT. The encoded protein is CSVATGNSGNTIYF.

This clone has a handful of counts. This rearrangement joins TRBV4-1 to TRBJ1-5, with D perhaps matching TRBD1 (5 bases). CDR3 length: 16 amino acids. Germline lookup yields CDR1 MGHRA and CDR2 YSYEKL. V dropped 2 bases and J dropped 4 bases, with 15 bases sitting between them. The CDR3 reads CASSQSWGNLNQPQHF. The DNA of the CDR3 is TGCGCCAGCAGCCAAAGTTGGGGGAACTTGAATCAGCCCCAGCATTTT.

This clone showed up just once. J is TRBJ1-5 and V is TRBV7-9, with D tentatively TRBD1 (5 bases). With 1 base removed from V and 4 bases from J, the gap between germline ends came to 8 bases. The CDR3 has 14 residues. Germline V gives CDR1 SEHNR, CDR2 FQNEAQ (reference sequence). The CDR3 DNA reads as TGTGCCAGCAGCTTAGTAGGGGCGAATCAGCCCCAGCATTTT. It is translated as CASSLVGANQPQHF.

CDR3 region: CASSPPGTGELFF. The CDR3 DNA follows: TGTGCCAGCTCACCACCGGGCACCGGGGAGCTGTTTTTT. The genes are TRBV18 and TRBJ2-2, with D unclear. V was trimmed by 0 bases and J by 4 bases, leaving 3 bases between them. This CDR3 has 13 residues. CDR1 and CDR2 from the germline V gene are KGHSH and LQKENI. The full variable domain, completed using reference TRBV18 and TRBJ2-2, is NAGVMQNPRHLVRRRGQEARLRCSPMKGHSHVYWYRQLPEEGLKFMVYLQKENIIDESGMPKERFSAEFPKEGPSILRIQQVVRGDSAAYFCASSPPGTGELFFGEGSRLTVL.

The chain is built from TRBV18 and TRBJ1-4; TRBD1 might be the D (5 bases). V dropped 4 bases and J dropped 8 bases, with 20 bases sitting between them. Germline V gene data show CDR1 as KGHSH and CDR2 as LQKENI. The CDR3 runs 16 residues. The chain's CDR3 is CASSLGRGGLGEKLFF. The DNA of the CDR3 is TGTGCCAGCTCACTCGGTCGCGGGGGTTTAGGAGAAAAACTGTTTTTT.

In DNA, the CDR3 is TGTGCCAGCAGTTTAGGACAGGGTTACGAGCAGTACTTC. Amino acid sequence: CASSLGQGYEQYF. This rearrangement joins TRBV28 to TRBJ2-7; 8 bases fit TRBD1. V was pared by 2 bases and J by 4 bases, with 1 base of the junction left unmatched. In germline, CDR1 is MDHEN, CDR2 SYDVKM. CDR3 length: 13 residues. Using reference TRBV28 and TRBJ2-7 for the parts outside the CDR3, the full variable domain is DVKVTQSSRYLVKRTGEKVFLECVQDMDHENMFWYRQDPGLGLRLIYFSYDVKMKEKGDIPEGYSVSREKKERFSLILESASTNQTSMYLCASSLGQGYEQYFGPGTRLTVT.